These 16 T cell receptor beta chains share one sample of origin, sequenced in a study of T cell repertoires in cytomegalovirus infection. TCRdb re-called the reads through MiXCR, storing one row per CDR3 protein. The sample consists of hundreds of thousands of distinct CDR3 sequences, roughly 34% of them appearing once. These TCRs' antigens remain unknown. The sample was cultured PBMCs, taken from culture after CMV antigen stimulation. Receptor source: a human donor in good health (CMV status not recorded). Some clones in this sample may be carry-over from other donors' samples.

The table lists this clonotype with a few counts. The chain carries TRBV19 and TRBJ2-5; TRBD2 agrees at 7 bases. The J segment lost 4 bases and the V segment lost 5 bases, leaving 13 bases of the junction unmatched. CDR1 and CDR2 (germline): LNHDA, SQIVND (reference sequence). There are 16 residues in the CDR3. CDR3 protein: CASSPPGLRGAETQYF. DNA of the CDR3: TGTGCCAGTAGTCCTCCGGGACTAAGAGGGGCAGAGACCCAGTACTTC. Variable domain in full (rest from reference TRBV19 and TRBJ2-5): DGGITQSPKYLFRKEGQNVTLSCEQNLNHDAMYWYRQDPGQGLRLIYYSQIVNDFQKGDIAEGYSVSREKKESFPLTVTSAQKNPTAFYLCASSPPGLRGAETQYFGPGTRLLVL.

The chain joins TRBV5-1 to TRBJ2-1; D gene ambiguous. Trimming cost V 0 bases and J 4 bases, with 11 bases left between them. From germline, CDR1 is SGHRS and CDR2 YFSETQ. CDR3 size: 15 residues. CDR3 sequence reads: CASSLATERYNEQFF. The DNA of the CDR3 is TGCGCCAGCAGCTTGGCTACAGAACGGTACAATGAGCAGTTCTTC.

This chain links TRBV19 with TRBJ2-2; D uncertain. Germline loops: CDR1 LNHDA, CDR2 SQIVND (reference sequence). The V and J ends lost 8 bases and 4 bases respectively, with 8 bases between them. CDR3 length: 12 amino acids. This CDR3 reads CASAFGTGELFF. CDR3 nucleotides: TGTGCCAGTGCCTTTGGCACCGGGGAGCTGTTTTTT.

The chain employs TRBV6-2 or TRBV6-3 and TRBJ1-5; D gene ambiguous. Trimming pared 6 bases from V and 9 bases from J, leaving 15 bases between. CDR1 and CDR2 (germline): MNHEY, SVGEGT. The CDR3 extends over 13 amino acids. CDR3 sequence: CASSPPFQRPQHF. CDR3 coding DNA: TGTGCCAGCAGCCCGCCATTTCAGCGGCCCCAGCATTTT.

This clonotype was seen only a few times. The gene calls are TRBV28 and TRBJ2-7, with D tentatively TRBD1 (5 bases). In germline, CDR1 is MDHEN, CDR2 SYDVKM. The V and J ends lost 10 bases and 2 bases respectively, with 12 bases between them. This CDR3 comprises 12 residues. The CDR3 DNA sequence: TGTGCCACTGGACCAGGGCCCTACGAGCAGTACTTC. This encodes CATGPGPYEQYF.

V and J are TRBV4-3 and TRBJ2-6; D is ambiguous. This CDR3 spans 16 amino acids. Germline V gene lookup returns CDR1 LGHNA and CDR2 YSLEER. Trimming shortened V by 0 bases and J by 0 bases, and 6 bases separated the two germline ends. CDR3 protein: CASSQEAGSGANVLTF. CDR3 coding DNA: TGCGCCAGCAGCCAAGAAGCAGGCTCTGGGGCCAACGTCCTGACTTTC.

V usage is TRBV12-3 or TRBV12-4 and J usage is TRBJ1-4; the match to TRBD1 covers 8 bases. The CDR3 loop spans 14 amino acids. Trimming at V came to 6 bases and at J to 2 bases, leaving 2 bases not matched to a gene. The CDR3 reads CASRRQGTNEKLFF. In DNA form, the CDR3 reads TGTGCCAGCAGACGACAGGGGACTAATGAAAAACTGTTTTTT.

V and J are TRBV20-1 and TRBJ2-1; 11 bases are a match to TRBD2. The trim removed 4 bases at V and 0 bases at J, leaving 8 bases unmatched. The germline V gene has CDR1 DFQATT and CDR2 SNEGSKA (reference sequence). The CDR3 covers 17 residues. This chain's CDR3 is CSAMIIAGGNSYNEQFF. CDR3 nucleotide sequence: TGCAGTGCTATGATAATAGCGGGAGGGAACTCCTACAATGAGCAGTTCTTC.

This clonotype was counted ten times or more. The rearrangement links TRBV6-1 to TRBJ1-6; the match to TRBD1 covers 10 bases. The CDR3 consists of 14 residues. Trimming at V came to 10 bases and at J to 8 bases, leaving 8 bases not matched to a gene. The germline CDR1 and CDR2 sequences are MNHNS and SASEGT. The CDR3 loop is CAIQTGGVYSPLHF. The CDR3, as DNA: TGTGCCATCCAGACAGGGGGCGTGTATTCACCCCTCCACTTT.

The V and J genes are TRBV20-1 and TRBJ2-7, with D unclear. V lost 1 base and J 6 bases, leaving 1 base between the germline ends. The germline V gene encodes CDR1 DFQATT and CDR2 SNEGSKA (reference sequence). The CDR3 has 9 amino acids. The CDR3 loop reads CSARGEQYV. The CDR3 DNA follows: TGCAGTGCTAGAGGCGAGCAGTACGTC.

On this clonotype: Mismatch with germline at one junction end may stem from a read error. The J gene is TRBJ1-2, the V gene TRBV7-2; D gene unclear. The CDR3 is 13 residues long. CDR1 SGHTA and CDR2 FQGNSA come from the germline V gene. The CDR3: CASSSTNDYGYTF. The CDR3 DNA is TGTGCCAGCAGCTCAACAAATGACTACGGCTACACCTTC.

The chain uses TRBV12-3 or TRBV12-4 and TRBJ2-5, with D hard to call. The CDR3 contains 15 residues. V lost 1 base, J lost 7 bases, and 16 bases lay in between. The DNA of the CDR3 is TGTGCCAGCAGTTTAGATCTGGAAGACAAGAGGACCCAGTACTTC. Translated, it gives CASSLDLEDKRTQYF.

This sequence joins TRBV20-1 and TRBJ2-3; 13 bases align to TRBD2. The J segment lost 3 bases and the V segment lost 6 bases, leaving 15 bases of the junction unmatched. CDR3 length: 18 amino acids. Per the germline V gene, CDR1 is DFQATT and CDR2 is SNEGSKA (reference sequence). CDR3 sequence reads: CSAVDGTSGTSGTDTQYF. CDR3 nucleotide sequence: TGCAGTGCGGTAGACGGGACTAGCGGGACCTCGGGGACAGATACGCAGTATTTT.

This clonotype turned up a few times. The rearrangement links TRBV7-2 to TRBJ2-5, with D perhaps matching TRBD2 (5 bases). This CDR3 is built from 15 residues. Deletions cut 0 bases from V and 4 bases from J, with 12 bases between. From germline, CDR1 is SGHTA and CDR2 FQGNSA. The CDR3 region has the DNA TGTGCCAGCAGCTTAGCGTTCATGAGGGTAGAGACCCAGTACTTC. Translated, it gives CASSLAFMRVETQYF.

This chain uses TRBV28 with TRBJ1-4, with 9 nucleotides matching TRBD1. This CDR3 comprises 15 residues. Germline V gene sequence: CDR1 MDHEN, CDR2 SYDVKM. V trimming: 5 bases; J trimming: 8 bases; junction bases outside the gene matches: 9. The CDR3 nucleotides are TGTGCCAGCAGTCAACCGACAGGGGGATACGAAAAACTGTTTTTT. This encodes CASSQPTGGYEKLFF.

The chain combines TRBV7-9 with TRBJ2-1; D gene ambiguous. In germline, CDR1 is SEHNR, CDR2 FQNEAQ (reference sequence). This CDR3 has 16 amino acids. The V gene lost 2 bases and the J gene lost 0 bases, with 11 bases spanning the gap. The CDR3 region is CASSLMRMSSYNEQFF. Here the CDR3 DNA reads TGTGCCAGCAGCTTAATGCGGATGAGCTCCTACAATGAGCAGTTCTTC. The variable domain in full, completed from reference TRBV7-9 and TRBJ2-1, reads DTGVSQNPRHKITKRGQNVTFRCDPISEHNRLYWYRQTLGQGPEFLTYFQNEAQLEKSRLLSDRFSAERPKGSFSTLEIQRTEQGDSAMYLCASSLMRMSSYNEQFFGPGTRLTVL.